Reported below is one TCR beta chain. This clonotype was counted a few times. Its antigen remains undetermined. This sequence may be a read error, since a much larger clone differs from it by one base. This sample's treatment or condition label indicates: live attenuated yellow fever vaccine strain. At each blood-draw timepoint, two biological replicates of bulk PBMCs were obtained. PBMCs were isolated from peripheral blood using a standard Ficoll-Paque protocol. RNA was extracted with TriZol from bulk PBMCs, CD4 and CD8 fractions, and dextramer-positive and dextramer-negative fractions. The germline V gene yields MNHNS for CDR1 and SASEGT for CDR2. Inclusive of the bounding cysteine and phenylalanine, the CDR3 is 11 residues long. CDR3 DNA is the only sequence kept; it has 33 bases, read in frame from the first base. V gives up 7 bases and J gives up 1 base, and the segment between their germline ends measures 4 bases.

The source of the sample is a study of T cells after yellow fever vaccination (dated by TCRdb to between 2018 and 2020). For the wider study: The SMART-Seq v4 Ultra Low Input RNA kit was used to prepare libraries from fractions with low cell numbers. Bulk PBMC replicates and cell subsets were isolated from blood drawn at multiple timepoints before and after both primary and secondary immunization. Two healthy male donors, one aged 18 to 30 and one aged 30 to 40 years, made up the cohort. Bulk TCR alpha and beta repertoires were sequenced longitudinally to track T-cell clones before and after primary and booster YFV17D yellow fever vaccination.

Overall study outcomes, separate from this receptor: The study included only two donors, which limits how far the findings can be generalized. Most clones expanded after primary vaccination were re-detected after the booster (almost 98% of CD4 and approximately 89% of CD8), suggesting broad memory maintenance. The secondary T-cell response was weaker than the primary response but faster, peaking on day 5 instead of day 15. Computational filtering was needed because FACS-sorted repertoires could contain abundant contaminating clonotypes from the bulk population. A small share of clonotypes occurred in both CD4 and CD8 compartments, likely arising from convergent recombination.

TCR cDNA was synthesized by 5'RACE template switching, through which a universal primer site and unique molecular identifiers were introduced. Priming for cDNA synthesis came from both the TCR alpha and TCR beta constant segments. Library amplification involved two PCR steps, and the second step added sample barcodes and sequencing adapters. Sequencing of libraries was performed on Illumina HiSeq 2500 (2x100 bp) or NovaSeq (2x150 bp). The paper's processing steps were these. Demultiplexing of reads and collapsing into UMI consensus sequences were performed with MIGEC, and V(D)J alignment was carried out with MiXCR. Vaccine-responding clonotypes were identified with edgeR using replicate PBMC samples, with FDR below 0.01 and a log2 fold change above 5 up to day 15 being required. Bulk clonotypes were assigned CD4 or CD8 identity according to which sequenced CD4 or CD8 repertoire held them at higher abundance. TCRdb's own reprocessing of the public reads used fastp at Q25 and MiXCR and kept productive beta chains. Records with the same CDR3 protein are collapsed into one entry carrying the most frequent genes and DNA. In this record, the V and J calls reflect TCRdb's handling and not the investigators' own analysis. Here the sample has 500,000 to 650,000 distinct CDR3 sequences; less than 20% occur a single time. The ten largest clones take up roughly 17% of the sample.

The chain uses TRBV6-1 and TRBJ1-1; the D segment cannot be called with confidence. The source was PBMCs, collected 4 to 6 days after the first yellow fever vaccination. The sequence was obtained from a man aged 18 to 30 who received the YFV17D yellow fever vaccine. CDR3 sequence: CASKENTEAFF. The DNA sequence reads TGTGCCAGCAAGGAGAACACTGAAGCTTTCTTT.